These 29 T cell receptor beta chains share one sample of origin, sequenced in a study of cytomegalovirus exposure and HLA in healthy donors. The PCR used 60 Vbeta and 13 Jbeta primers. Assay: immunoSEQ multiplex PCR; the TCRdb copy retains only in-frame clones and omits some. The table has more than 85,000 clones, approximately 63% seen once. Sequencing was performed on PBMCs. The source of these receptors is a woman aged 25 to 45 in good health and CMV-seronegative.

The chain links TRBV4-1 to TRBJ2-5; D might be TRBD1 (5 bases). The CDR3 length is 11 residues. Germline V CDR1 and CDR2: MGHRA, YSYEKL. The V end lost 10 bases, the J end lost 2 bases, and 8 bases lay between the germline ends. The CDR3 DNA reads TGCGCCACCCAGGGACAAGAGACCCAGTACTTC. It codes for CATQGQETQYF.

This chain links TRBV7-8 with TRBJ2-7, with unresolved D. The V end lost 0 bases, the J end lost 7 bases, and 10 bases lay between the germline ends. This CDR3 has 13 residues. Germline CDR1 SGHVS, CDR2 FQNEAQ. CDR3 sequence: CASSLAYGREQYF. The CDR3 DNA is TGTGCCAGCAGCTTAGCGTACGGTCGGGAGCAGTACTTC.

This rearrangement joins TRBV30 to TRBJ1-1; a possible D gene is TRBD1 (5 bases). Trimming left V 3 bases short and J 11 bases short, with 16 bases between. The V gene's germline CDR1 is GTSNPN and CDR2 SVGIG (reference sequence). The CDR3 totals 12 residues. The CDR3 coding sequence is TGTGCCTGGAGGGGGGGACCTCTTGGGGCTTTCTTT. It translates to CAWRGGPLGAFF. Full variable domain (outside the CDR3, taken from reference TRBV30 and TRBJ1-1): SQTIHQWPATLVQPVGSPLSLECTVEGTSNPNLYWYRQAAGRGLQLLFYSVGIGQISSEVPQNLSASRPQDRQFILSSKKLLLSDSGFYLCAWRGGPLGAFFGQGTRLTVV.

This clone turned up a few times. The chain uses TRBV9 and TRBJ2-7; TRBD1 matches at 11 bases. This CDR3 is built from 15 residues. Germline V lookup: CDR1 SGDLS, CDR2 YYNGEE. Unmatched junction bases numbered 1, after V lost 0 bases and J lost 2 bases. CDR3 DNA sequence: TGTGCCAGCAGCGTAGAGGGACAGGGGGCCTACGAGCAGTACTTC. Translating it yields CASSVEGQGAYEQYF.

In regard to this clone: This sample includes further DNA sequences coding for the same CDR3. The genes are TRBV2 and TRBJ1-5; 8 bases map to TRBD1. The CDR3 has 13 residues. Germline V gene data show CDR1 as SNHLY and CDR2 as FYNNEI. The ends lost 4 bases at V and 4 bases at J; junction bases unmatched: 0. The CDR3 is CASSGTGNQPQHF. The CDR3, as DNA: TGTGCCAGCAGTGGGACAGGGAATCAGCCCCAGCATTTT.

In DNA form, the CDR3 reads TGTGCCAGCAGCCAAGAGGGACTAGCGGGAGGGCCCGATACGCAGTATTTT. Its protein product is CASSQEGLAGGPDTQYF. The chain uses TRBV4-2 and TRBJ2-3, with 16 bases identical to TRBD2. CDR1 and CDR2 from the germline V gene are LGHNA and YNFKEQ. Losses at the gene ends were 0 bases for V and 6 bases for J; bases not matched to a gene: 3. There are 17 residues in the CDR3.

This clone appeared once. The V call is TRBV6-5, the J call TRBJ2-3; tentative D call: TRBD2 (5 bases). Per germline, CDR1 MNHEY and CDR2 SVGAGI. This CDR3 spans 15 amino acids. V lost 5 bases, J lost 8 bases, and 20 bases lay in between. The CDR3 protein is CASSQTKLHRGTQYF. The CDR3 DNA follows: TGTGCCAGCAGTCAGACTAAACTACACAGAGGTACGCAGTATTTT.

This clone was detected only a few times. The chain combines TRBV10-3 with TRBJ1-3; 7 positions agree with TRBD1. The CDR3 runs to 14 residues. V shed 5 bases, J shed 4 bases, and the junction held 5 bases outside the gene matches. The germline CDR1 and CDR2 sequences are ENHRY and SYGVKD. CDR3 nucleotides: TGTGCCATCAGTCCTCAGGGGGTAGGAAACACCATATATTTT. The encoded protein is CAISPQGVGNTIYF.

The CDR3 sequence is CASRFGEKEQFF. CDR3 nucleotide sequence: TGTGCCAGCAGGTTTGGGGAGAAGGAGCAGTTCTTC. The rearrangement joins TRBV2 to TRBJ2-1, with D possibly matching TRBD2 (5 bases). Germline-derived CDR1 and CDR2 are SNHLY and FYNNEI. This CDR3 has 12 amino acids. Trimming stripped 6 bases from V and 10 bases from J, with 13 bases between.

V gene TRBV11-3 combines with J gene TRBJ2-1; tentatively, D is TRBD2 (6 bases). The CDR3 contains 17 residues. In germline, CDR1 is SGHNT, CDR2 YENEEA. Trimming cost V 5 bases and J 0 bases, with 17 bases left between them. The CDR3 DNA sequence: TGTGCCAGCAGCCCTTTGGAGGGGTCAGTCTCCTACAATGAGCAGTTCTTC. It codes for CASSPLEGSVSYNEQFF.

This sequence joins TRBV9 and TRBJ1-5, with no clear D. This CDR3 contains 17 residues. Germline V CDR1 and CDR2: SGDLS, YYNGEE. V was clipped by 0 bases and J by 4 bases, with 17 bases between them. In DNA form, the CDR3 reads TGTGCCAGCAGCGTAGAAGGAGGGAGGAGCTATAATCAGCCCCAGCATTTT. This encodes CASSVEGGRSYNQPQHF.

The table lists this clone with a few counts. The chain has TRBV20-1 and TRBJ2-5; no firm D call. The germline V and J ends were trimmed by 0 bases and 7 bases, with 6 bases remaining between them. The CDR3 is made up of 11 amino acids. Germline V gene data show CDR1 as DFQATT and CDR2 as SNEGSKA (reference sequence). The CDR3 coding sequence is TGCAGTGCTAGAGATCGCGGGACCCAGTACTTC. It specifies CSARDRGTQYF.

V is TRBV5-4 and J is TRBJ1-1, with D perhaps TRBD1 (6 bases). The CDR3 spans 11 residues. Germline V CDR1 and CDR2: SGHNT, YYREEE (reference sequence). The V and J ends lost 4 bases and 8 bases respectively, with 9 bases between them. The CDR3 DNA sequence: TGTGCCAGCAGCACAGGGATGGAAGCTTTCTTT. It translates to CASSTGMEAFF.

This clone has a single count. In nucleotides, the CDR3 is TGTGCCAGCAGTTTACAGGACAGTACTGAAGCTTTCTTT. As protein: CASSLQDSTEAFF. This sequence joins TRBV28 and TRBJ1-1, with TRBD1 as a possible D gene (6 bases). Germline V gene sequence: CDR1 MDHEN, CDR2 SYDVKM. This CDR3 spans 13 amino acids. With 2 bases removed from V and 5 bases from J, the gap between germline ends came to 9 bases.

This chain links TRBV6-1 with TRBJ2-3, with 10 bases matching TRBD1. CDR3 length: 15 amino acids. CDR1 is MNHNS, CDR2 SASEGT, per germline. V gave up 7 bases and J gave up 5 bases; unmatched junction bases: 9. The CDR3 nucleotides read TGTGCCAGCACCTCGCTGGGACAGGGGCTAGATACGCAGTATTTT. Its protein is CASTSLGQGLDTQYF.

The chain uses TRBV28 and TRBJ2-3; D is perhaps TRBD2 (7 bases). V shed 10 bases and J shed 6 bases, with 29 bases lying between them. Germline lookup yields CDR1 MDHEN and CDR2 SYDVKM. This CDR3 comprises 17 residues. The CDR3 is CATTEVGGPTRWDTQYF. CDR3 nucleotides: TGTGCCACAACAGAAGTCGGGGGGCCGACACGGTGGGATACGCAGTATTTT. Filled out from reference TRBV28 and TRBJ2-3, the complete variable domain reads DVKVTQSSRYLVKRTGEKVFLECVQDMDHENMFWYRQDPGLGLRLIYFSYDVKMKEKGDIPEGYSVSREKKERFSLILESASTNQTSMYLCATTEVGGPTRWDTQYFGPGTRLTVL.

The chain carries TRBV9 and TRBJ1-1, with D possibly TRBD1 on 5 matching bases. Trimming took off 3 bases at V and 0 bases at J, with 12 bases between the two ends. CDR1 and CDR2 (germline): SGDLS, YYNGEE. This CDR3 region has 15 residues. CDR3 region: CASSEIGALNTEAFF. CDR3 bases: TGTGCCAGCAGCGAGATAGGGGCCCTGAACACTGAAGCTTTCTTT.

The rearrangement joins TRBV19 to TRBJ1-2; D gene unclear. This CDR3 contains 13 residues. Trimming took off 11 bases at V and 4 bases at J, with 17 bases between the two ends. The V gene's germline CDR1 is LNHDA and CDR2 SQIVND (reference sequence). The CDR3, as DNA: TGTGCCTCGGAGGCCCAGTCTGGCTATGGCTACACCTTC. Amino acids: CASEAQSGYGYTF.

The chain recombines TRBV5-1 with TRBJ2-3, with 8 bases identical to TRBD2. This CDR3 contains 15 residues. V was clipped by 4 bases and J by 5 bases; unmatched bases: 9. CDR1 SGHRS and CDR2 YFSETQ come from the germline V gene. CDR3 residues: CASSATGGPGDTQYF. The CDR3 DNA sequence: TGCGCCAGCAGCGCAACGGGGGGGCCGGGAGATACGCAGTATTTT.

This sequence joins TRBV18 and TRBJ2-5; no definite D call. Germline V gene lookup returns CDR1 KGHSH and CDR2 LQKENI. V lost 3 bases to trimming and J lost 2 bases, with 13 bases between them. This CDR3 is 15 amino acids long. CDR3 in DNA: TGTGCCAGCTCACCTAGTTACGTAGTACAAGAGACCCAGTACTTC. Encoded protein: CASSPSYVVQETQYF.

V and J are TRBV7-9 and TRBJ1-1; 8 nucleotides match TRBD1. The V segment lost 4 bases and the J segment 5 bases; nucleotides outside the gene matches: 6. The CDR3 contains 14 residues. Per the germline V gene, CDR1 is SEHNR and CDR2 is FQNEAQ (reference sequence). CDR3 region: CASSYGQGATEAFF. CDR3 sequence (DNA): TGTGCCAGCAGCTACGGACAGGGTGCGACTGAAGCTTTCTTT.

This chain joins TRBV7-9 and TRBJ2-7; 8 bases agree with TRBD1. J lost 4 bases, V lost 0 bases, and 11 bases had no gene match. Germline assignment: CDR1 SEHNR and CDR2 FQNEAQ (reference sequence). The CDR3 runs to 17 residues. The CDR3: CASSLATRLQGEYEQYF. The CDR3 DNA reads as TGTGCCAGCAGCTTAGCCACTCGTCTACAGGGGGAGTACGAGCAGTACTTC. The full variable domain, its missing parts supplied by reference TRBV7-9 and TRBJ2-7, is DTGVSQNPRHKITKRGQNVTFRCDPISEHNRLYWYRQTLGQGPEFLTYFQNEAQLEKSRLLSDRFSAERPKGSFSTLEIQRTEQGDSAMYLCASSLATRLQGEYEQYFGPGTRLTVT.

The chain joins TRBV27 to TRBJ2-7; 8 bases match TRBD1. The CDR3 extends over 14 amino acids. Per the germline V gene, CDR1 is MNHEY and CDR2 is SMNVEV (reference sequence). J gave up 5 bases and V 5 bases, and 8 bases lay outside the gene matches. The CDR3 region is CASSGRQGQNEQYF. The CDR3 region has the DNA TGTGCCAGCAGTGGAAGACAGGGGCAAAACGAGCAGTACTTC.

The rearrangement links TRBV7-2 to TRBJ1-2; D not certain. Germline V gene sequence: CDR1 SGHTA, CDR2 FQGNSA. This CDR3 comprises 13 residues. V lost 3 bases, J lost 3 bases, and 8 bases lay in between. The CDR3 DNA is TGTGCCAGCAGCTTCTCCCCAGACTATGGCTACACCTTC. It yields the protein CASSFSPDYGYTF.

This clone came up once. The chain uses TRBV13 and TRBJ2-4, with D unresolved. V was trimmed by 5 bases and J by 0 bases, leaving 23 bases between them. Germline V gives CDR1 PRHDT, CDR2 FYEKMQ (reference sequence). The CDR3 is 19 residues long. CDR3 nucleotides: TGTGCCAGCAGCCGTAGCCCCGCTTTCATTCCTCTAGCCAAAAACATTCAGTACTTC. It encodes CASSRSPAFIPLAKNIQYF. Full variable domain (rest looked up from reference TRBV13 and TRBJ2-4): AAGVIQSPRHLIKEKRETATLKCYPIPRHDTVYWYQQGPGQDPQFLISFYEKMQSDKGSIPDRFSAQQFSDYHSELNMSSLELGDSALYFCASSRSPAFIPLAKNIQYFGAGTRLSVL.

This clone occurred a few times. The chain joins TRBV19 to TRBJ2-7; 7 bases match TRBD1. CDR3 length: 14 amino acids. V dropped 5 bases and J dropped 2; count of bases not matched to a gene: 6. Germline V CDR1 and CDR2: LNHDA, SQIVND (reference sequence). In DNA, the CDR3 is TGTGCCAGTAGTGAAGGGACAGCAACCTACGAGCAGTACTTC. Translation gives CASSEGTATYEQYF.

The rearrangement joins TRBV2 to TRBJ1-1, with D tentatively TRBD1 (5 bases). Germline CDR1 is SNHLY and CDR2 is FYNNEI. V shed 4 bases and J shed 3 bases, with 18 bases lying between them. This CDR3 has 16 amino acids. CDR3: CASSVRQGGSHTEAFF. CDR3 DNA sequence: TGTGCCAGCAGTGTAAGGCAGGGTGGGTCTCACACTGAAGCTTTCTTT.

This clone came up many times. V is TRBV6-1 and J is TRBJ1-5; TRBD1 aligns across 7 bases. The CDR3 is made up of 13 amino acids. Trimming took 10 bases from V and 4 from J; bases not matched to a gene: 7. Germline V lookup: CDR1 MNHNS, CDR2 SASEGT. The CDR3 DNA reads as TGTGCCACTTCTTTCAGGGGGAATCAGCCCCAGCATTTT. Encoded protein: CATSFRGNQPQHF.

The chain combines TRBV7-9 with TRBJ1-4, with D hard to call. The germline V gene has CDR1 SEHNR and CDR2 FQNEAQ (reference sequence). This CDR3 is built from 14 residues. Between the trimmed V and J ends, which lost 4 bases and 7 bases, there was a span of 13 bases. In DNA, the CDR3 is TGTGCCAGCAGCTGGGTCCTGGGCCCTGAAAAACTGTTTTTT. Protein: CASSWVLGPEKLFF.